This TCR beta chain stems from a study of T cell responses to AZD1222 COVID-19 vaccine. Study-level findings and limits: Nearly half of spike-specific TCRs reportedly target unmutated variant regions. Across spike, vaccine-associated CD4 TCRs were found, dominant at 160-218 and 743-854. Baseline seropositivity occurred in only a handful of AZD1222 recipients.

The method was immunoSEQ multiplex PCR; TCRdb's version includes in-frame clones alone and lacks a portion of them. The top ten clones hold over 12% of a sample with under 70,000 clones, about 70% of them seen once. The sample holds one count of this clone. Its antigen remains unknown. CDR1 and CDR2 (germline): SGDLS, YYNGEE. The V end lost 3 bases, the J end lost 8 bases, and 8 bases lay between the germline ends. CDR3 length equals 11 residues. The clonotype originates from an adult in good health. Sample: peripheral blood, taken on day 0 of AZD1222 vaccination. This sequence joins TRBV9 and TRBJ1-2; D unresolved. Written as DNA, the CDR3 is TGTGCCAGCAGCGCGTCCGAGGGCTACACCTTC. It encodes CASSASEGYTF.